The source of this T cell receptor (beta chain) is a study of PD-1 blockade in classical Hodgkin lymphoma. Sequenced by immunoSEQ multiplex PCR; TCRdb stores in-frame clones only, minus some. This table has about 19,000 clones, 76% appearing once. Germline loops: CDR1 SNHLY, CDR2 FYNNEI. V lost 2 bases to trimming and J lost 4 bases, with 6 bases between them. CDR3 length equals 13 residues. This clone has a handful of counts. Additional DNA sequences in this sample encode the identical CDR3. This sample's time point: cycle 4 day 1 (C4D1), after five to seven weeks of nivolumab. Patients all relapsed after autologous stem cell transplantation, and there was variation in brentuximab vedotin exposure.

The specimen comprised peripheral blood mononuclear cells (PBMCs), sampled before the fourth cycle of nivolumab. The clonotype was recovered from a human donor with classical Hodgkin lymphoma. This sequence joins TRBV2 and TRBJ1-5; D not resolved. The CDR3 spells CASSERQNQPQHF. The CDR3 region has the DNA TGTGCCAGCAGTGAACGCCAGAATCAGCCCCAGCATTTT. Drawing the rest from reference TRBV2 and TRBJ1-5, the complete variable domain is EPEVTQTPSHQVTQMGQEVILRCVPISNHLYFYWYRQILGQKVEFLVSFYNNEISEKSEIFDDQFSVERPDGSNFTLKIRSTKLEDSAMYFCASSERQNQPQHFGDGTRLSIL.